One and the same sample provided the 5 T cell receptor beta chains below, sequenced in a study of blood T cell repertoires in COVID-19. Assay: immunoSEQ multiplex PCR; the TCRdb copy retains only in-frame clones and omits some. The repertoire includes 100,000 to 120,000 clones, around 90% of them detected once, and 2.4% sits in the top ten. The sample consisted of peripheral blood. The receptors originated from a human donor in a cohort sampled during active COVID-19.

The CDR3 loop is CASSLADTQYF. CDR3 coding DNA: TGTGCCAGCAGCTTAGCGGATACGCAGTATTTT. The genes are TRBV5-4 and TRBJ2-3; unclear D gene. V lost 2 bases and J 6 bases, leaving 4 bases between the germline ends. The CDR3 length is 11 residues. Germline CDR1 reads SGHNT; CDR2 reads YYREEE (reference sequence).

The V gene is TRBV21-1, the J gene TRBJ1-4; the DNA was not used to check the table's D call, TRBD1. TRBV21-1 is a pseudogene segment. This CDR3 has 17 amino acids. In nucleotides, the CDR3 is TGTGCCAGCAGCAACAGGGGGCGTGACTGGGATAATGAAAAACTGTTTTTT. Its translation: CASSNRGRDWDNEKLFF.

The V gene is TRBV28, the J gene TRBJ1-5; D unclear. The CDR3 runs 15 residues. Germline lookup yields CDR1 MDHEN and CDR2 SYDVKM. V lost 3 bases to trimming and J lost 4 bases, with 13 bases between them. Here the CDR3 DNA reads TGTGCCAGCAGTTTGGGCAGCCGAGGGAATCAGCCCCAGCATTTT. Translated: CASSLGSRGNQPQHF.

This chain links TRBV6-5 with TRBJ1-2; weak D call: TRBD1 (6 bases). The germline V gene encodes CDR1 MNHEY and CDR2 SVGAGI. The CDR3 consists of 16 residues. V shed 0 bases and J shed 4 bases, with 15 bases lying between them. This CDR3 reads CASSYSVGGGGYGYTF. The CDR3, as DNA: TGTGCCAGCAGTTACTCCGTGGGGGGCGGGGGCTATGGCTACACCTTC.

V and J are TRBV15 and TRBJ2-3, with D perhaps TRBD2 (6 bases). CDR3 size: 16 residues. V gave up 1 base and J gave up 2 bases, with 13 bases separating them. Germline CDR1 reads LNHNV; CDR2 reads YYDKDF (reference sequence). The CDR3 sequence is CATSRGHSGVTDTQYF. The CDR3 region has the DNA TGTGCCACCAGCAGAGGTCATTCGGGAGTCACAGATACGCAGTATTTT.